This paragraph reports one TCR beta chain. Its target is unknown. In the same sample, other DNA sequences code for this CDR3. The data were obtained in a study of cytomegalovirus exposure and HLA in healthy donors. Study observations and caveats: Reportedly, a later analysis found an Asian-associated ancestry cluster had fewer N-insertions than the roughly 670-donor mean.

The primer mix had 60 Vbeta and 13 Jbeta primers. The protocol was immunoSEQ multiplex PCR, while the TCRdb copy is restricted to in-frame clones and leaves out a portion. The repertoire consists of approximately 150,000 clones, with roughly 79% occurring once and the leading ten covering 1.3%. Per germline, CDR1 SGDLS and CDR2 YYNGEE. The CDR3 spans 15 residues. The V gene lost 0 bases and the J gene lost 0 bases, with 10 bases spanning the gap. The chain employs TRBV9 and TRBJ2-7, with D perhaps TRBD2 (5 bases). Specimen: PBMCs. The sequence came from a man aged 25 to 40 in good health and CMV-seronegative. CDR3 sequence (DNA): TGTGCCAGCAGCGTAGGGACTGGAGGCTCCTACGAGCAGTACTTC. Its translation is CASSVGTGGSYEQYF.